This T cell receptor beta chain derives from a study of blood T cell repertoires in COVID-19. CDR1 SNHLY and CDR2 FYNNEI come from the germline V gene. The CDR3 runs 15 residues. Study processing details: Estimation of nucleated cell counts was performed using reference gene primer amplification. Assay used: immunoSEQ multiplex PCR; TCRdb lists only in-frame clones, some missing. From that table come the V and J calls and clone size; the DNA was used to work out D and trimming. This sample has approximately 140,000 clones, with over 75% found just once. The sequencing input was peripheral blood. The origin of this receptor is a man aged 40-55 years with active or convalescent COVID-19. V gene TRBV2 combines with J gene TRBJ2-2; D may be TRBD2 (7 bases). CDR3 in amino acids: CAQAGGAGVTGELFF. The CDR3 DNA reads as TGTGCACAAGCTGGGGGGGCCGGAGTTACCGGGGAGCTGTTTTTT.